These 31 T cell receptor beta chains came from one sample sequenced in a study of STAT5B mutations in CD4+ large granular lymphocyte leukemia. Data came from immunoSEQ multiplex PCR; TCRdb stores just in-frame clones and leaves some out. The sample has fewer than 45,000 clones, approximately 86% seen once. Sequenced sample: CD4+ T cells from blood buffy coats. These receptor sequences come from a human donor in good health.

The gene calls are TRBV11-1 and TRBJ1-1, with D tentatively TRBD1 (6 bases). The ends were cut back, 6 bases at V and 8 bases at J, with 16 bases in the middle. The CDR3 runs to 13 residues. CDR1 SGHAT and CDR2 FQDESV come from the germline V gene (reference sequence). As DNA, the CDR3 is TGTGCCAGCAGGGCCCGGGACATTGAAGAAGCTTTCTTT. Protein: CASRARDIEEAFF.

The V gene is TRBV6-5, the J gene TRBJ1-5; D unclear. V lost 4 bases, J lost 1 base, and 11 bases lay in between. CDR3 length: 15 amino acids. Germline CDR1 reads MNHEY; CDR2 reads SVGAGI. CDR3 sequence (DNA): TGTGCCAGCAGTTCCCCCAGTCAAAGCAATCAGCCCCAGCATTTT. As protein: CASSSPSQSNQPQHF.

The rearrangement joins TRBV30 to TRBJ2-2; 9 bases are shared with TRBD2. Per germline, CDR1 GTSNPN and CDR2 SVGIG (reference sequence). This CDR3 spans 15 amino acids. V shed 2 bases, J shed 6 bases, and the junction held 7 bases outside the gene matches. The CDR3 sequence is CAWSRLAGGSGELFF. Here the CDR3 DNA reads TGTGCCTGGAGTCGCCTGGCGGGAGGGTCCGGGGAGCTGTTTTTT.

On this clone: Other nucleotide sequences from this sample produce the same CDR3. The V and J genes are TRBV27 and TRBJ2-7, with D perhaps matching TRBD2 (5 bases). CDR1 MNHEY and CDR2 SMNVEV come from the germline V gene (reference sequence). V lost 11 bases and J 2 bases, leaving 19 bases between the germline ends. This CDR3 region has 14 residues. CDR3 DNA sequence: TGTGCCGCAAAGCGGACGGGGAGCCCCTACGAGCAGTACTTC. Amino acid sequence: CAAKRTGSPYEQYF.

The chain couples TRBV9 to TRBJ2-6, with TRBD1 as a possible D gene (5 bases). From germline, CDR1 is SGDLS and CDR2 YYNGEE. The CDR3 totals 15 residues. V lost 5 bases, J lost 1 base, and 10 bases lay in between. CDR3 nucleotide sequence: TGTGCCAGCAGTCGCAGGGTATCTGGGGCCAACGTCCTGACTTTC. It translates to CASSRRVSGANVLTF. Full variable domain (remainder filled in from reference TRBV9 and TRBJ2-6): DSGVTQTPKHLITATGQRVTLRCSPRSGDLSVYWYQQSLDQGLQFLIQYYNGEERAKGNILERFSAQQFPDLHSELNLSSLELGDSALYFCASSRRVSGANVLTFGAGSRLTVL.

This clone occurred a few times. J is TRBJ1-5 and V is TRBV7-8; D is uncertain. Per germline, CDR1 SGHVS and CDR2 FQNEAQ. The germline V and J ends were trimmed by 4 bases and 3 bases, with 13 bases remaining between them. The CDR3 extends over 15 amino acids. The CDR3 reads CASSSGERSNQPQHF. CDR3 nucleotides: TGTGCCAGCAGCTCTGGAGAGCGATCCAATCAGCCCCAGCATTTT.

The CDR3 here is CASSSQAGTSGYEQYF. Written as DNA, the CDR3 is TGTGCCAGCAGCTCCCAGGCCGGGACTAGCGGATACGAGCAGTACTTC. This chain joins TRBV9 and TRBJ2-7; 11 positions match TRBD2. The CDR3 totals 16 residues. Germline CDR1 reads SGDLS; CDR2 reads YYNGEE. V shed 4 bases and J 4 bases; nucleotides not matched to a gene: 10. Full variable domain (rest looked up from reference TRBV9 and TRBJ2-7): DSGVTQTPKHLITATGQRVTLRCSPRSGDLSVYWYQQSLDQGLQFLIQYYNGEERAKGNILERFSAQQFPDLHSELNLSSLELGDSALYFCASSSQAGTSGYEQYFGPGTRLTVT.

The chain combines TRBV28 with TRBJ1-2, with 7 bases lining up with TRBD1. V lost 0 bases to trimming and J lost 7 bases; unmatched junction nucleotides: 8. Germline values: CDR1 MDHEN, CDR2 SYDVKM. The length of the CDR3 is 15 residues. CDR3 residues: CASSLWAGGEGGYTF. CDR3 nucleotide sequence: TGTGCCAGCAGTTTATGGGCAGGGGGTGAGGGTGGCTACACCTTC.

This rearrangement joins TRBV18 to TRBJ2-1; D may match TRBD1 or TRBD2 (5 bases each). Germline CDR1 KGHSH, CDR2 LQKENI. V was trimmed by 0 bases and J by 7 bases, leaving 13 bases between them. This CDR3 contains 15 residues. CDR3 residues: CASSPPGRDTNEQFF. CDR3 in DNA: TGTGCCAGCTCACCACCGGGACGGGATACGAATGAGCAGTTCTTC. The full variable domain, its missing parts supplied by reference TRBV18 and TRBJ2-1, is NAGVMQNPRHLVRRRGQEARLRCSPMKGHSHVYWYRQLPEEGLKFMVYLQKENIIDESGMPKERFSAEFPKEGPSILRIQQVVRGDSAAYFCASSPPGRDTNEQFFGPGTRLTVL.

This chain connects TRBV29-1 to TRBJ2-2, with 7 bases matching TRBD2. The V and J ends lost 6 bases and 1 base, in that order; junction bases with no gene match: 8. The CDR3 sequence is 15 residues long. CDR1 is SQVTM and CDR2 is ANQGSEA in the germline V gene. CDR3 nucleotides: TGCAGCGTCTACGGGGGGAACCAGAACACCGGGGAGCTGTTTTTT. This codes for CSVYGGNQNTGELFF.

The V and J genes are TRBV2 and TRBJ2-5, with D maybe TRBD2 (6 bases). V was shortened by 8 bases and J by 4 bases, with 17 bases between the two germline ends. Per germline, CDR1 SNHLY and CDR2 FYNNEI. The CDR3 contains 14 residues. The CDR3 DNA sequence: TGTGCCAGCCACTCTTTGACGGGAGTAGAGACCCAGTACTTC. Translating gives CASHSLTGVETQYF.

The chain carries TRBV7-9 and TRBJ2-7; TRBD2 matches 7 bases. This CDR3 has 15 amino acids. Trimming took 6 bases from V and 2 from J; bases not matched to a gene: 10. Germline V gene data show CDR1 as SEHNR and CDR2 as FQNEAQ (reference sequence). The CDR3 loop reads CASSRGSQLPYEQYF. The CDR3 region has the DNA TGTGCCAGCAGTCGCGGGAGTCAACTTCCCTACGAGCAGTACTTC. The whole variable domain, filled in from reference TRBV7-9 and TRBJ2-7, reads DTGVSQNPRHKITKRGQNVTFRCDPISEHNRLYWYRQTLGQGPEFLTYFQNEAQLEKSRLLSDRFSAERPKGSFSTLEIQRTEQGDSAMYLCASSRGSQLPYEQYFGPGTRLTVT.

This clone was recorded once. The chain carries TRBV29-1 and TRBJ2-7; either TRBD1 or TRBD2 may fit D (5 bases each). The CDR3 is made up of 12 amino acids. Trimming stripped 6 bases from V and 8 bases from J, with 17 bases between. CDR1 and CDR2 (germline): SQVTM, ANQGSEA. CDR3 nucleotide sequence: TGCAGCGTCCGGGGCCCGACTTTGCAGCAGTACTTC. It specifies CSVRGPTLQQYF.

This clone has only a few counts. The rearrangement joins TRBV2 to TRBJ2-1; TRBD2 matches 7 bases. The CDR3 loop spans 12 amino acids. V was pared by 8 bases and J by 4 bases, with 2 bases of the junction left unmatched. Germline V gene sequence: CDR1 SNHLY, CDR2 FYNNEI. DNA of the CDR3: TGTGCCAGCGGGCGGGAGTACAATGAGCAGTTCTTC. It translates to CASGREYNEQFF.

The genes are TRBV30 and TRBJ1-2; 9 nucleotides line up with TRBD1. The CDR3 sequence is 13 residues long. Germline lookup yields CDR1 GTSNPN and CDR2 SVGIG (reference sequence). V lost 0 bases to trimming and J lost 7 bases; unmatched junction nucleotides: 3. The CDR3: CAWSVQGASGYTF. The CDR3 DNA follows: TGTGCCTGGAGTGTACAGGGGGCTAGTGGCTACACCTTC. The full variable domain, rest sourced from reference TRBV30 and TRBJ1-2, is SQTIHQWPATLVQPVGSPLSLECTVEGTSNPNLYWYRQAAGRGLQLLFYSVGIGQISSEVPQNLSASRPQDRQFILSSKKLLLSDSGFYLCAWSVQGASGYTFGSGTRLTVV.

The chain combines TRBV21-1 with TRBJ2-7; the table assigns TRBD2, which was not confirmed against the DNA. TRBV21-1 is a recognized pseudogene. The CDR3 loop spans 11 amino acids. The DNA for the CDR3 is TGTGCCAGCAGCGTCCTCTACGAGCAGTACTTC. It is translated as CASSVLYEQYF.

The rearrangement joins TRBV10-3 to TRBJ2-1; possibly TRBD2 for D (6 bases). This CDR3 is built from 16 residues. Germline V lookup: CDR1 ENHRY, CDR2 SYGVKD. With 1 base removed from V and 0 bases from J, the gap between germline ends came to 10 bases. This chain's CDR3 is CAISEFGGSSYNEQFF. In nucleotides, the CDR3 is TGTGCCATCAGTGAGTTCGGGGGAAGCTCCTACAATGAGCAGTTCTTC.

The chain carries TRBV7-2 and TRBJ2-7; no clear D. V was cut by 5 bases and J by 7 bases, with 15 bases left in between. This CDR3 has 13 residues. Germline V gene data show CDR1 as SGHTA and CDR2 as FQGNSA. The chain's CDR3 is CASSRTSSGEQYF. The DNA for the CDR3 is TGTGCCAGCAGCCGTACTTCCTCTGGTGAGCAGTACTTC.

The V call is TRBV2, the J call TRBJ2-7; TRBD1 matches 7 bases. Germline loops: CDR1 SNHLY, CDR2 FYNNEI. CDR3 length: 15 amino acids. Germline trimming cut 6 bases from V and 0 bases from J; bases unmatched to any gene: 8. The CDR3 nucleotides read TGTGCCAGCAGGCCATACAGGGGTTCCTCCTACGAGCAGTACTTC. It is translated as CASRPYRGSSYEQYF.

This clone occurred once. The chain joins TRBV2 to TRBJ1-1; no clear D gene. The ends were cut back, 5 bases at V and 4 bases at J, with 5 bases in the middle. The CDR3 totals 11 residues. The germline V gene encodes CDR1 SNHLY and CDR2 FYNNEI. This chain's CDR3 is CASSFSTEAFF. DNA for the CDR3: TGTGCCAGCAGTTTCAGCACTGAAGCTTTCTTT.

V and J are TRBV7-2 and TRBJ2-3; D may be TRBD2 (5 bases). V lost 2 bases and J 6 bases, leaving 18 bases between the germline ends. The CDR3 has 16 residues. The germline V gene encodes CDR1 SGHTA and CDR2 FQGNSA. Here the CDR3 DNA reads TGTGCCAGCAGCTTACAGCGGTCCCGAATAGGGGATACGCAGTATTTT. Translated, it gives CASSLQRSRIGDTQYF.

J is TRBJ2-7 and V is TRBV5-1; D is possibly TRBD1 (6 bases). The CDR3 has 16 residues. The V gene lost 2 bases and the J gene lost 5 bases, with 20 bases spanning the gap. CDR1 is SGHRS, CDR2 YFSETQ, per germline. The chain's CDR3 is CASSLSGQGKRNEQYF. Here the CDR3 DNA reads TGCGCCAGCAGCTTAAGTGGGCAGGGGAAGAGGAACGAGCAGTACTTC.

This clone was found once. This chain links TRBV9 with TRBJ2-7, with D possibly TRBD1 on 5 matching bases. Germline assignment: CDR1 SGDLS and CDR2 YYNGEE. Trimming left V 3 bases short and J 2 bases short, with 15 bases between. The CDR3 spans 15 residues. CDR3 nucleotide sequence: TGTGCCAGCAGCGCCTCCTCAGGGTTAGCCTACGAGCAGTACTTC. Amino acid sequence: CASSASSGLAYEQYF. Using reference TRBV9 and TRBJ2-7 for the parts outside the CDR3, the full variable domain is DSGVTQTPKHLITATGQRVTLRCSPRSGDLSVYWYQQSLDQGLQFLIQYYNGEERAKGNILERFSAQQFPDLHSELNLSSLELGDSALYFCASSASSGLAYEQYFGPGTRLTVT.

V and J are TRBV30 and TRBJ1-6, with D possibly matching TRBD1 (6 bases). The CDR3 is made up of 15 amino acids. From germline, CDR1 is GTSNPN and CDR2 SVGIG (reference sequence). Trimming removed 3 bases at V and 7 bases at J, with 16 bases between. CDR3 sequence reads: CAWRGQQGVNSPLHF. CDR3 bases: TGTGCCTGGAGAGGACAGCAAGGGGTAAATTCACCCCTCCACTTT.

The DNA of the CDR3 is TGCGCCAGCAGCCTCGGACCTCCCGTAGAGACCCAGTACTTC. Translated, it gives CASSLGPPVETQYF. This chain links TRBV5-1 with TRBJ2-5; D unclear. Germline lookup yields CDR1 SGHRS and CDR2 YFSETQ. The V gene lost 4 bases and the J gene lost 4 bases, with 14 bases spanning the gap. The CDR3 extends over 14 amino acids.

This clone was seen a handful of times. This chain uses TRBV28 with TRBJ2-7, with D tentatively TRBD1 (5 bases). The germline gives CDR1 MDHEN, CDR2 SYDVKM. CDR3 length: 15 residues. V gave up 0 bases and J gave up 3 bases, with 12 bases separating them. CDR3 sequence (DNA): TGTGCCAGCAGTTTATGGACAGCGAAAGGCTACGAGCAGTACTTC. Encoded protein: CASSLWTAKGYEQYF.

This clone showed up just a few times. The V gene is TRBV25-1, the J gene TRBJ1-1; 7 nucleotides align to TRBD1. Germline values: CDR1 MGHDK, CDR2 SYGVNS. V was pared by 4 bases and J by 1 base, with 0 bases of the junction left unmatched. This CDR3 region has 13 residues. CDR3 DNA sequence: TGTGCCAGCAGTGGACAGGGGAACACTGAAGCTTTCTTT. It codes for CASSGQGNTEAFF.

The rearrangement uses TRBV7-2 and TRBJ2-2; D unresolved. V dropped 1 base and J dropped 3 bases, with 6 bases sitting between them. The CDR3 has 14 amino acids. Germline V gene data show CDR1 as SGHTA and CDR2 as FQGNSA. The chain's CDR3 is CASSLGQYTGELFF. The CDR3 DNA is TGTGCCAGCAGCTTAGGGCAGTACACCGGGGAGCTGTTTTTT. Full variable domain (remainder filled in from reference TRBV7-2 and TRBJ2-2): GAGVSQSPSNKVTEKGKDVELRCDPISGHTALYWYRQSLGQGLEFLIYFQGNSAPDKSGLPSDRFSAERTGGSVSTLTIQRTQQEDSAVYLCASSLGQYTGELFFGEGSRLTVL.

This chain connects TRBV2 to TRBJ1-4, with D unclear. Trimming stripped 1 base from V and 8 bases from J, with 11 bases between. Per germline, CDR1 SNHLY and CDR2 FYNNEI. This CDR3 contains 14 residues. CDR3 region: CASSEGAQNEKLFF. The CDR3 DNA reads TGTGCCAGCAGTGAAGGTGCACAGAACGAAAAACTGTTTTTT.

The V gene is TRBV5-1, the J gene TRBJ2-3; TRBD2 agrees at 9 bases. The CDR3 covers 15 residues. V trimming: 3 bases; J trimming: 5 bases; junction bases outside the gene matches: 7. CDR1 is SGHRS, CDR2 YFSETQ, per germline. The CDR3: CASSSRDSGRDTQYF. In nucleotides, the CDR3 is TGCGCCAGCAGCTCCCGGGATAGCGGGAGAGATACGCAGTATTTT.

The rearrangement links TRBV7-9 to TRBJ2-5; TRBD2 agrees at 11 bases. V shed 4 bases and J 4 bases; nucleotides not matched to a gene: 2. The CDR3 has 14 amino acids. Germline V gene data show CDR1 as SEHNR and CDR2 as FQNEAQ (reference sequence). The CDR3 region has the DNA TGTGCCAGCAGCTCACTAGCGGGAGTAGAGACCCAGTACTTC. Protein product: CASSSLAGVETQYF. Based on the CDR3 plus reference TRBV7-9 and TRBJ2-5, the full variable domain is DTGVSQNPRHKITKRGQNVTFRCDPISEHNRLYWYRQTLGQGPEFLTYFQNEAQLEKSRLLSDRFSAERPKGSFSTLEIQRTEQGDSAMYLCASSSLAGVETQYFGPGTRLLVL.